Given below is one T cell receptor (beta chain) in context. The antigen is not known. A junction end diverges from the germline sequence, so it may reflect a read error. This entry belongs to a study of CD8+CD57+ T cells in acquired aplastic anemia. Study details: DNA from sorted CD4+ and CD8+ cells averaged 3.2 ug. Mean read depth for CD4+ cells from healthy donors was around 11 million. Study observations and caveats: The same twenty-nine CD8+ CDR3 sequences occurred in patients and in controls. Significance was not reached for CD8+ Simpson's diversity between patients and controls.

TCR beta VDJ and CDR3 were profiled, and genomic DNA was the template. One entry per CDR3 protein results from TCRdb running MiXCR on the reads. The table records about 400,000 distinct CDR3 sequences, just under 70% of them present only once. The CDR3 is 12 residues long. Germline V gene data show CDR1 as SGHNT and CDR2 as YYREEE (reference sequence). The V and J genes are TRBV5-4 and TRBJ2-3; D is undetermined. The source material was sorted CD4+, CD8+, or CD8+CD57+ T cells (not recorded which) from PBMCs. The receptor's source is a human donor in good health, serving as a control. The CDR3 region has the DNA TGCGCCAGCAGCCCCGAGGTACGTCCGCAGTATTTT. It is translated as CASSPEVRPQYF. Full variable domain (outside the CDR3, taken from reference TRBV5-4 and TRBJ2-3): ETGVTQSPTHLIKTRGQQVTLRCSSQSGHNTVSWYQQALGQGPQFIFQYYREEENGRGNFPPRFSGLQFPNYSSELNVNALELDDSALYLCASSPEVRPQYFGPGTRLTVL.